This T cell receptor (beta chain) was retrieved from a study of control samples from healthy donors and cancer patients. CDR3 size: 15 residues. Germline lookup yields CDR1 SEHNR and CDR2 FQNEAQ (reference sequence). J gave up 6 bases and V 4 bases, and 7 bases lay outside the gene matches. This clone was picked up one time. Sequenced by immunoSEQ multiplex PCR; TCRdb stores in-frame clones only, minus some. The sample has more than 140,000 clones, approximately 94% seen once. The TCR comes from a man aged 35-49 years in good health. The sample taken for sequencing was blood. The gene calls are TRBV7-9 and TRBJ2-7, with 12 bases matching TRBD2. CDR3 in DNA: TGTGCCAGCAGCTACCGACTAGCGGGAGTCAGCGAGCAGTACTTC. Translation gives CASSYRLAGVSEQYF.